The 26 T cell receptor beta chains listed next were all sequenced from one sample in a study of PD-1 blockade in classical Hodgkin lymphoma. Repertoires were generated with immunoSEQ multiplex PCR, while TCRdb's copy carries only in-frame clones and drops some. Of 40,000 to 50,000 clones in the sample, more than 70% were seen once. Autologous stem cell transplantation was followed by relapse in every patient, and brentuximab vedotin exposure varied. The sample here was peripheral blood mononuclear cells (PBMCs), taken at baseline. The receptors stem from a human donor with classical Hodgkin lymphoma.

The chain links TRBV5-4 to TRBJ1-1, with 9 bases matching TRBD1. The CDR3 loop spans 13 amino acids. CDR1 SGHNT and CDR2 YYREEE come from the germline V gene (reference sequence). Losses at the gene ends were 2 bases for V and 11 bases for J; bases not matched to a gene: 7. CDR3 bases: TGTGCCAGCAGCTTCACGGGACAGGGATATGCTTTCTTT. Its translation is CASSFTGQGYAFF.

This sequence joins TRBV18 and TRBJ2-7; D gene unclear. V was clipped by 0 bases and J by 0 bases, with 12 bases between them. Per germline, CDR1 KGHSH and CDR2 LQKENI. CDR3 length equals 16 residues. The CDR3 bases are TGTGCCAGCTCACCACCCGTCAGTCCGATCTCCTACGAGCAGTACTTC. Its translation is CASSPPVSPISYEQYF.

The V call is TRBV5-1, the J call TRBJ1-2; D call uncertain. The germline gives CDR1 SGHRS, CDR2 YFSETQ. Trimming shortened V by 4 bases and J by 8 bases, and 15 bases separated the two germline ends. CDR3 size: 13 residues. The DNA for the CDR3 is TGCGCCAGCAGCCCCCAGGACCTGGGGGGCTACACCTTC. As protein: CASSPQDLGGYTF.

This rearrangement joins TRBV4-3 to TRBJ2-2, with D tentatively TRBD1 (5 bases). This CDR3 is built from 17 residues. V was shortened by 0 bases and J by 1 base, with 12 bases between the two germline ends. Germline CDR1 LGHNA, CDR2 YSLEER. CDR3 loop: CASSQDWGRLNTGELFF. CDR3 bases: TGCGCCAGCAGCCAAGATTGGGGCAGGTTGAACACCGGGGAGCTGTTTTTT.

The chain recombines TRBV6-5 with TRBJ2-3; D gene ambiguous. Germline V CDR1 and CDR2: MNHEY, SVGAGI. The CDR3 totals 13 residues. The V gene lost 5 bases and the J gene lost 6 bases, with 12 bases spanning the gap. In DNA form, the CDR3 reads TGTGCCAGCAGTCGGGTCATGGGGGATACGCAGTATTTT. The encoded protein is CASSRVMGDTQYF.

The J gene is TRBJ1-1, the V gene TRBV10-3; TRBD1 aligns across 10 bases. This CDR3 comprises 15 residues. V lost 10 bases, J lost 3 bases, and 11 bases stayed unmatched. The germline V gene has CDR1 ENHRY and CDR2 SYGVKD. The CDR3 is CATTNPGTGDTEAFF. The DNA of the CDR3 is TGTGCCACCACAAACCCCGGGACAGGGGACACTGAAGCTTTCTTT.

The chain carries TRBV5-1 and TRBJ2-7, with D perhaps TRBD2 (5 bases). The germline V and J ends were trimmed by 0 bases and 1 base, with 11 bases remaining between them. This CDR3 region has 15 residues. CDR1 and CDR2 (germline): SGHRS, YFSETQ. Here the CDR3 reads CASSLGGIESYEQYF. In DNA, the CDR3 is TGCGCCAGCAGCTTGGGAGGGATCGAGTCCTACGAGCAGTACTTC.

The V call is TRBV5-6, the J call TRBJ2-5; TRBD2 aligns across 8 bases. Trimming at V came to 4 bases and at J to 2 bases, leaving 7 bases not matched to a gene. Germline values: CDR1 SGHDT, CDR2 YYEEEE. This CDR3 is 15 amino acids long. The CDR3 here is CASSDAGGAQETQYF. For the CDR3, the DNA is TGTGCCAGCAGCGATGCGGGGGGTGCACAAGAGACCCAGTACTTC.

For this clone: This CDR3 is also generated by other DNA sequences in the sample. The chain's CDR3 is CASSLTDTQYF. The CDR3 DNA is TGTGCCAGCAGCCTCACAGATACGCAGTATTTT. J is TRBJ2-3 and V is TRBV7-9; D unresolved. Germline V lookup: CDR1 SEHNR, CDR2 FQNEAQ (reference sequence). Trimming pared 5 bases from V and 2 bases from J, leaving 2 bases between. The CDR3 contains 11 residues.

The rearrangement joins TRBV2 to TRBJ2-5, with 12 nucleotides matching TRBD2. The CDR3 loop spans 18 amino acids. J gave up 2 bases and V 2 bases, and 9 bases lay outside the gene matches. Germline V gene lookup returns CDR1 SNHLY and CDR2 FYNNEI. CDR3 region: CASSESASGGAVQETQYF. As DNA, the CDR3 is TGTGCCAGCAGTGAATCGGCTAGCGGGGGGGCCGTTCAAGAGACCCAGTACTTC.

The rearrangement joins TRBV9 to TRBJ1-2, with D possibly matching TRBD1 (5 bases). Germline-derived CDR1 and CDR2 are SGDLS and YYNGEE. V was shortened by 0 bases and J by 3 bases, with 9 bases between the two germline ends. The CDR3 extends over 14 amino acids. The CDR3 nucleotides are TGTGCCAGCAGCGTAGGAGGAGGGGACTATGGCTACACCTTC. It is translated as CASSVGGGDYGYTF.

This clone was seen only a few times. The rearrangement joins TRBV29-1 to TRBJ1-2; D gene ambiguous. This CDR3 has 8 amino acids. The V end lost 6 bases, the J end lost 8 bases, and 4 bases lay between the germline ends. Germline lookup yields CDR1 SQVTM and CDR2 ANQGSEA. The CDR3 protein is CSVGGYTF. The CDR3 DNA reads as TGCAGCGTGGGGGGCTACACCTTC.

The V and J genes are TRBV21-1 and TRBJ2-1. TRBV21-1 is tagged as a pseudogene. The CDR3 contains 14 residues. Here the CDR3 DNA reads TGTGCCAGCAGCAACAACTGGGTCTACAATGAGCAGTTCTTC. It codes for CASSNNWVYNEQFF.

The J gene is TRBJ1-1, the V gene TRBV7-6; D is uncertain. CDR1 and CDR2 (germline): SGHVS, FNYEAQ. The CDR3 is 14 residues long. The ends were cut back, 5 bases at V and 4 bases at J, with 14 bases in the middle. The CDR3, as DNA: TGTGCCAGCAGCCCTATCGAGGCAAGCACTGAAGCTTTCTTT. Translated, it gives CASSPIEASTEAFF.

This clone has a handful of counts. The CDR3 is CASSLLQQGALHF. CDR3 sequence (DNA): TGTGCCAGCAGCCTATTACAACAGGGGGCCCTCCACTTT. This chain connects TRBV27 to TRBJ1-6, with TRBD1 identical over 8 bases. V lost 6 bases and J lost 14; bases outside the gene matches: 9. The germline CDR1 and CDR2 sequences are MNHEY and SMNVEV (reference sequence). The CDR3 loop spans 13 amino acids.

This clone was seen only a few times. This chain links TRBV5-1 with TRBJ2-5; tentatively, D is TRBD2 (5 bases). The CDR3 extends over 13 amino acids. Per germline, CDR1 SGHRS and CDR2 YFSETQ. Trimming cost V 4 bases and J 3 bases, with 10 bases left between them. CDR3 amino acids: CASSTSREETQYF. As DNA, the CDR3 is TGCGCCAGCAGCACCTCGCGGGAAGAGACCCAGTACTTC. The whole variable domain, remainder taken from reference TRBV5-1 and TRBJ2-5, is KAGVTQTPRYLIKTRGQQVTLSCSPISGHRSVSWYQQTPGQGLQFLFEYFSETQRNKGNFPGRFSGRQFSNSRSEMNVSTLELGDSALYLCASSTSREETQYFGPGTRLLVL.

CDR3 loop: CASVGKQGAYYGYTF. Here the CDR3 DNA reads TGTGCCAGCGTGGGAAAACAGGGGGCGTACTATGGCTACACCTTC. V gene TRBV27 combines with J gene TRBJ1-2; TRBD1 agrees at 9 bases. CDR1 and CDR2 (germline): MNHEY, SMNVEV (reference sequence). V gave up 8 bases and J gave up 3 bases; unmatched junction bases: 10. CDR3 length equals 15 residues.

This chain's CDR3 is CASNGRDSNQPQHF. For the CDR3, the DNA is TGTGCCAGTAACGGCAGGGACAGCAATCAGCCCCAGCATTTT. The chain employs TRBV19 and TRBJ1-5; D possibly corresponds to TRBD1 (5 bases). Germline CDR1 reads LNHDA; CDR2 reads SQIVND (reference sequence). The V gene lost 7 bases and the J gene lost 1 base, with 11 bases spanning the gap. This CDR3 spans 14 amino acids.

The chain combines TRBV4-1 with TRBJ2-7; 9 bases align to TRBD1. The germline gives CDR1 MGHRA, CDR2 YSYEKL. CDR3 length: 15 residues. V lost 1 base, J lost 2 bases, and 3 bases stayed unmatched. CDR3 nucleotides: TGCGCCAGCAGCCAAGGACAGGGGGGGACCTACGAGCAGTACTTC. It codes for CASSQGQGGTYEQYF.

In nucleotides, the CDR3 is TGCGCCAGCAGCCAAGATGGGTTCGGGCGCCTGTTTTTT. Translation gives CASSQDGFGRLFF. The genes are TRBV4-3 and TRBJ2-2, with D hard to call. This CDR3 has 13 amino acids. V shed 0 bases and J shed 14 bases, with 13 bases lying between them. The germline gives CDR1 LGHNA, CDR2 YSLEER.

The rearrangement uses TRBV7-9 and TRBJ2-2; the D gene is possibly TRBD2 (6 bases). Trimming pared 10 bases from V and 7 bases from J, leaving 10 bases between. The CDR3 loop spans 11 amino acids. CDR1 is SEHNR and CDR2 is FQNEAQ in the germline V gene (reference sequence). CDR3 DNA: TGTGCCATCCGACTAGGCGGGGAGCTGTTTTTT. Its translation: CAIRLGGELFF.

The chain is built from TRBV5-1 and TRBJ1-2; weak D call: TRBD1 (5 bases). Germline lookup yields CDR1 SGHRS and CDR2 YFSETQ. V lost 3 bases, J lost 0 bases, and 9 bases lay in between. The CDR3 is 14 amino acids. The CDR3 DNA reads as TGCGCCAGCAGCTCGCAGACAGCTAACTATGGCTACACCTTC. Its protein product is CASSSQTANYGYTF. Combining the CDR3 with reference TRBV5-1 and TRBJ1-2 gives the whole variable domain KAGVTQTPRYLIKTRGQQVTLSCSPISGHRSVSWYQQTPGQGLQFLFEYFSETQRNKGNFPGRFSGRQFSNSRSEMNVSTLELGDSALYLCASSSQTANYGYTFGSGTRLTVV.

This clone was picked up one time. The chain links TRBV9 to TRBJ2-7, with TRBD1 matching over 9 bases. Germline CDR1 reads SGDLS; CDR2 reads YYNGEE. There are 16 residues in the CDR3. J lost 5 bases, V lost 3 bases, and 12 bases had no gene match. The CDR3 reads CASSAAEWDRVDEQYF. CDR3 DNA sequence: TGTGCCAGCAGCGCCGCCGAGTGGGACAGGGTCGACGAGCAGTACTTC.

The CDR3 DNA reads TGTGCCAGCAGCTTAGCCGACAGGGGGTCTGATTCACCCCTCCACTTT. It is translated as CASSLADRGSDSPLHF. V is TRBV7-2 and J is TRBJ1-6; 9 nucleotides match TRBD1. The CDR3 has 16 residues. The germline CDR1 and CDR2 sequences are SGHTA and FQGNSA. The V gene end was trimmed by 0 bases and the J gene end by 8 bases; junction bases not matched to a gene: 5.

The chain couples TRBV14 to TRBJ1-2; D call uncertain. This CDR3 has 13 amino acids. Germline V gives CDR1 SGHDN, CDR2 FVKESK. The germline V and J ends were trimmed by 1 base and 4 bases, with 7 bases remaining between them. The CDR3 here is CASSQAGGYGYTF. CDR3 nucleotide sequence: TGTGCCAGCAGCCAAGCGGGCGGCTATGGCTACACCTTC.

The chain is built from TRBV9 and TRBJ2-3; unclear D gene. The CDR3 covers 15 residues. Germline CDR1 is SGDLS and CDR2 is YYNGEE. The V and J ends lost 0 bases and 2 bases respectively, with 10 bases between them. Written as DNA, the CDR3 is TGTGCCAGCAGCGTAGAGGGCAGCGTCACAGATACGCAGTATTTT. Amino acid sequence: CASSVEGSVTDTQYF.